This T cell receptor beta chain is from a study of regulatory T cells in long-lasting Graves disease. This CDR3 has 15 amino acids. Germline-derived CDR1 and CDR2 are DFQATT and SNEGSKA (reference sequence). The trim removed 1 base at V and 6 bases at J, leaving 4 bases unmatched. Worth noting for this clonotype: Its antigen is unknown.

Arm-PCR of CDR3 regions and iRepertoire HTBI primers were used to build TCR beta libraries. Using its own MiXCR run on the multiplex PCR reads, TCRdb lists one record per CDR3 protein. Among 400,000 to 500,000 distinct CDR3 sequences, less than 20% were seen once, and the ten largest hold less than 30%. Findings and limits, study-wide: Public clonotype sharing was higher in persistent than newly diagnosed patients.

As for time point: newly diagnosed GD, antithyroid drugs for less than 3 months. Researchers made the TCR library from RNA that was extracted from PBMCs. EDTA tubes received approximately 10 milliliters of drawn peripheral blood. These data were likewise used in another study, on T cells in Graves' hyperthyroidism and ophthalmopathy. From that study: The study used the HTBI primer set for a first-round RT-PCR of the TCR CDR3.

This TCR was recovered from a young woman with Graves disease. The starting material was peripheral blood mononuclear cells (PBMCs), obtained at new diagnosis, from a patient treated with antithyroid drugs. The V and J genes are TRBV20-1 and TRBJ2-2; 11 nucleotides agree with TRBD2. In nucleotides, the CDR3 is TGCAGTGCTAGAGTGCTAGCGGGAGGATCCGGGGAGCTGTTTTTT. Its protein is CSARVLAGGSGELFF.